This T cell receptor (beta chain) was documented in a study of neurological immune-mediated disorders. This clonotype was detected only a few times. What it binds is not known. A much larger clone differs by one base, so this may be a read error. Germline V gives CDR1 KGHSH, CDR2 LQKENI. Trimming took off 6 bases at V and 1 base at J, with 9 bases between the two ends. The CDR3 totals 13 residues. Findings and limits, study-wide: Among 34 multiple sclerosis patients, 18 had repertoires that phylogenetic grouping placed in one related-CDR3 cluster, a possible signature.

cDNA synthesis was performed by 5'RACE with 10-nucleotide random UMIs. The output of every sequencing run exceeded 170 million TCR-beta sequences, derived from 15-18 subjects. TCRdb recomputed calls from the 5' RACE reads with MiXCR, one row per CDR3 protein. The sample holds about 50,000 distinct CDR3 sequences; about 3.7% are singletons and the top ten take approximately 6.3%. The material sequenced was PBMCs. This chain joins TRBV18 and TRBJ1-2, with D hard to call. This clonotype was sampled from a middle-aged man with multiple sclerosis. In DNA form, the CDR3 reads TGTGCCAGCTCGTACGGAAATAACTATGGCTACACCTTC. Protein: CASSYGNNYGYTF.